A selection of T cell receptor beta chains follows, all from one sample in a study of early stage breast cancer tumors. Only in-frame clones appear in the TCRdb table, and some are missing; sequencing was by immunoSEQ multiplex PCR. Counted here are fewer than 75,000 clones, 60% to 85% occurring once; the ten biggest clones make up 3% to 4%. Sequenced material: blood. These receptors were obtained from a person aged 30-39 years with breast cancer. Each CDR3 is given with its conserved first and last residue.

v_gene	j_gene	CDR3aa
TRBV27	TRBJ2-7	CASSPRERASYEQYF
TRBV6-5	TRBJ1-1	CASRRGTAESLAFF
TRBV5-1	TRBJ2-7	CASSLDFAGLYF
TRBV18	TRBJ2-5	CASSPGAGSYQETQYF
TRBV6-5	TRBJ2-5	CASSYPPQETQYF
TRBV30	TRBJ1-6	CAWSGGNSNSPLHF
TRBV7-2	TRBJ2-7	CASSSTGSSGSNQQYF
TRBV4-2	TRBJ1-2	CASSGTAQINYGYTF
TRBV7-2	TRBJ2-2	CASSSPTGFAGELFF
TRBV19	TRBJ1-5	CASSATGIGNQPQHF
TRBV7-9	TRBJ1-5	CASSLGSQPQHF
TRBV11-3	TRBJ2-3	CASSPGQATDTQYF
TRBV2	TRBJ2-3	CASSPLRLAVTDTQYF
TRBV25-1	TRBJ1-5	CASSDRASGQPQHF
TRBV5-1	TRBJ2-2	CASSLSRGRYTGELFF
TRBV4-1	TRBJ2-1	CASSPLHLRGNEQFF
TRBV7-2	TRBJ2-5	CASSSPTRPQETQYF
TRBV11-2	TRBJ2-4	CASSLVPGQSLNIQYF
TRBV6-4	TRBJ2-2	CASSSGLAGGTGELFF
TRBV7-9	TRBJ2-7	CASSQEVGEQYF
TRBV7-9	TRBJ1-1	CASSLIRDLTEAFF
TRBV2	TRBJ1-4	CASRYRGGNEKLFF
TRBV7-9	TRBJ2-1	CASSRTAYNEQFF
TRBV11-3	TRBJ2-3	CASSLGGNSPDTQYF
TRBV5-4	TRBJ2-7	CASWPLGSGGSYEQYF
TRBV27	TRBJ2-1	CASSFQLAIDGEQFF
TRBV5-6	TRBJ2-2	CASSVEQGLYGTGELFF
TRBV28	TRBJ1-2	CASSARNGYTF
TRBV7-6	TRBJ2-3	CASSEGPGGDTQYF
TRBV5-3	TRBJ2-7	CARSSPGLDRQTGEQYF
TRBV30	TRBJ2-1	CAWTMIAGGRYNEQFF
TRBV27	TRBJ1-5	CASSLGPGQNQPQHF
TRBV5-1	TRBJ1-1	CASRLGGTGGSRDTEAFF
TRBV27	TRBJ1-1	CASSPLENTEAFF
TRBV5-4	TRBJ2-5	CASSYPGLAGEETQYF
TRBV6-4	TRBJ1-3	CASSALPRGLVGNTIYF
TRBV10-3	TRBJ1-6	CAISDLGGAAINSPLHF
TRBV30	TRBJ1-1	CASWSRDSLWLTEAFF
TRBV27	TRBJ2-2	CASKQGIRTGELFF
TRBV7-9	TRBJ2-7	CASGGLSGDYHF
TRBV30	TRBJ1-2	CAWSPGQSYGTF
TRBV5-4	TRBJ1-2	CASSLGGQRNYGYTF
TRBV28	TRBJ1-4	CASSLGGIDEKLFF
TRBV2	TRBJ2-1	CASSLSLTGYNEQFF
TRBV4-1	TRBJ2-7	CASSLRAGSYEQYF
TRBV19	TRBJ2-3	CAAGLGSTDTQYF
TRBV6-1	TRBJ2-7	CASSRDPDHTKQYF
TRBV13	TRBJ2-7	CASSSGTSAHEQYF
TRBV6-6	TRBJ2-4	CASSYERGYAKNIQYF
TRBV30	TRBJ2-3	CAWSVPPRTDTQYF
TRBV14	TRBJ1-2	CASSQVGTGSSANYGYTF
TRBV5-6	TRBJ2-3	CASSWGLGGLGDTQYF
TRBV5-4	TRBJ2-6	CASSLAGSGANVLTF
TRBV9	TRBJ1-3	CASSVSSTGNTIYF
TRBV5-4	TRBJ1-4	CASSFSKGLGEKLFF